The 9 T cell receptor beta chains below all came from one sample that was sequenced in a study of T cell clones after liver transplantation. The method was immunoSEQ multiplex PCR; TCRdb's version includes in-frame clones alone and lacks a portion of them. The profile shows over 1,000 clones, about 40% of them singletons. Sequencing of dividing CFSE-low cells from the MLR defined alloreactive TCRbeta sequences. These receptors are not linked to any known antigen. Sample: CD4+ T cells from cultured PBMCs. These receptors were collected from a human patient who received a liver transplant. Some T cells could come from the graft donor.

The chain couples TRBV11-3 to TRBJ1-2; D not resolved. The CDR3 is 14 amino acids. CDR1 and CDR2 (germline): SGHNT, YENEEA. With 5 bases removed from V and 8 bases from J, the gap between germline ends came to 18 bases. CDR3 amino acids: CASSAHSAQVGYTF. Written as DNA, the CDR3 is TGTGCCAGCAGCGCCCATTCTGCGCAAGTCGGCTACACCTTC.

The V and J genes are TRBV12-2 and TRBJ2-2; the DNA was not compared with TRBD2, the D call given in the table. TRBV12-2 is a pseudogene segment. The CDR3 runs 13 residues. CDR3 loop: CASSGTRTGELFF. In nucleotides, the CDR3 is TGTGCCAGCAGCGGGACCAGGACAGGGGAGCTGTTTTTT.

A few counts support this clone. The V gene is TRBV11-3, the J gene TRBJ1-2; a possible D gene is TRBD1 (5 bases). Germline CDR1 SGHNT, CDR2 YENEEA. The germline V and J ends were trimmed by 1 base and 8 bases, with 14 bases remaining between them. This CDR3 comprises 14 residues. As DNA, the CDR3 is TGTGCCAGCAGCTTAGTCTCAGGGCTAGTCGGCTACACCTTC. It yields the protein CASSLVSGLVGYTF.

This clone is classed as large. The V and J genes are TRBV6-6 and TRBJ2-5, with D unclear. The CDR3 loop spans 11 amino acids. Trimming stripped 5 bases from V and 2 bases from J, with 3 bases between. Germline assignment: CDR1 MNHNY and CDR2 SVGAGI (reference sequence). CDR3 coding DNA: TGTGCCAGCAGTCCTCAAGAGACCCAGTACTTC. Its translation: CASSPQETQYF.

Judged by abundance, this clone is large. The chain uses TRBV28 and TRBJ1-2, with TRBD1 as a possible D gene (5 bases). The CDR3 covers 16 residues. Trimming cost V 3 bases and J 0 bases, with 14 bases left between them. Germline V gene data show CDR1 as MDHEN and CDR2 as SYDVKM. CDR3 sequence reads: CASSFRGAEANYGYTF. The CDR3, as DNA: TGTGCCAGCAGTTTCCGAGGGGCCGAAGCTAACTATGGCTACACCTTC.

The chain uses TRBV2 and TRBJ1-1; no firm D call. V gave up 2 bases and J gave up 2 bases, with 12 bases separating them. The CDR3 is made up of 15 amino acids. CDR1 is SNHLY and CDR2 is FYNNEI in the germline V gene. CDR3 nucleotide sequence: TGTGCCAGCAGTGAAATGGCACAGACCAACACTGAAGCTTTCTTT. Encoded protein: CASSEMAQTNTEAFF.

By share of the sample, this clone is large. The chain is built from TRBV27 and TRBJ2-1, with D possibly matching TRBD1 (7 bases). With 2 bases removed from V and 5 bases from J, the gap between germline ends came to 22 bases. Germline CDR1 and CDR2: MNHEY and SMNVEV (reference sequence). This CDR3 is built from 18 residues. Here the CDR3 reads CASSLRSDRVGTHNEQFF. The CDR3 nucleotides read TGTGCCAGCAGTTTAAGAAGCGACAGGGTGGGGACTCACAATGAGCAGTTCTTC.

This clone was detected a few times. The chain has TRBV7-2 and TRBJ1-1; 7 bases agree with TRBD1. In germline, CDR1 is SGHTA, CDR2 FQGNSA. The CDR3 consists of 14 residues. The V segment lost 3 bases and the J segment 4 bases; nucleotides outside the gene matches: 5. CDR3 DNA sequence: TGTGCCAGCAGCTTGGAAGGGGGCGGCACTGAAGCTTTCTTT. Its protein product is CASSLEGGGTEAFF.

This CDR3 reads CASSLQGNTEAFF. CDR3 nucleotides: TGTGCCAGCAGCTTACAGGGGAACACTGAAGCTTTCTTT. The chain uses TRBV7-6 and TRBJ1-1, with TRBD1 as a possible D gene (5 bases). V was trimmed by 2 bases and J by 1 base, leaving 5 bases between them. The length of the CDR3 is 13 residues. Germline CDR1 is SGHVS and CDR2 is FNYEAQ.